This T cell receptor beta chain appears in the sequencing data of a study of shared clonotypes between healthy human individuals. Findings and caveats of the study: Roughly 5% of naive CD4 clonotypes were shared across a few donors.

As concerns this clone: Its antigen is unknown.

The CDR3 totals 18 residues. Trimming at V came to 8 bases and at J to 4 bases, leaving 14 bases not matched to a gene. CDR1 and CDR2 (germline): ENHRY, SYGVKD. Researchers divided each subset's genomic DNA evenly across several immunoSEQ plates. The repertoire was sequenced with immunoSEQ multiplex PCR; TCRdb's copy has only in-frame clones and lacks some. The profile shows about 2.3 million clones, about 92% of them singletons. This TCR derives from a man aged 18-30 years in good health. Some clones in this sample may be carry-over from other donors' samples. This chain links TRBV10-3 with TRBJ2-1; 13 bases agree with TRBD2. Source material: naive CD4+ T cells from PBMCs. The subset denotes: CD45RA+ positively selected. The CDR3 DNA sequence: TGTGCCATCTCCGGAGGACAGGGACTAGCGGGACTTTACAATGAGCAGTTCTTC. The encoded protein is CAISGGQGLAGLYNEQFF.